These T cell receptor beta chains were read from a single sample in a study of Ad26.COV2.S vaccination and SARS-CoV-2 variants. Generated by immunoSEQ multiplex PCR, the TCRdb table keeps only in-frame clones and is missing some. The sample consists of roughly 380,000 clones, 70% to 90% of them appearing once. This specimen was peripheral blood, taken in a trial of Ad26.COV2.S vaccine versus placebo. Source of these receptors: a person between 18 and 59 years old who received the Ad26.COV2.S COVID-19 vaccine or a placebo. CDR3s include the opening cysteine and the closing phenylalanine or tryptophan. The D gene is left open where the match is weak. The size entry is marked missing in some rows and otherwise reads once, few, many or a size class.

v_call: TRBV18
j_call: TRBJ2-3
clone_size: .
d_call: .
cdr3_nt: TGTGCCAGCTCACCAGAAGGAGGGGGCTCAGGAGATACGCAGTATTTT
cdr3_aa: CASSPEGGGSGDTQYF

v_call: TRBV18
j_call: TRBJ2-5
clone_size: .
d_call: .
cdr3_nt: TGTGCCAGCTCACCATCTAGTCTGGAGACCCAGTACTTC
cdr3_aa: CASSPSSLETQYF

v_call: TRBV28
j_call: TRBJ2-3
clone_size: .
d_call: TRBD2
cdr3_nt: TGTGCCAGCAGTTTAACCCCCCTGGGAGCGGGAGGAAGCACAGATACGCAGTATTTT
cdr3_aa: CASSLTPLGAGGSTDTQYF

v_call: TRBV30
j_call: TRBJ2-5
clone_size: .
d_call: .
cdr3_nt: TGTGCCTGGAGTGAGAGAGGGGCTGGGCAAGAGACCCAGTACTTC
cdr3_aa: CAWSERGAGQETQYF

v_call: TRBV30
j_call: TRBJ2-7
clone_size: once
d_call: .
cdr3_nt: TGTGCCTGGGACCCGGGGAAGTCAGAGACCTACGAGCAGTACTTC
cdr3_aa: CAWDPGKSETYEQYF

v_call: TRBV7-2
j_call: TRBJ2-1
clone_size: .
d_call: .
cdr3_nt: TGTGCCAGCAGCTTAGGGGGCTCCCTATCTGAGCAGTTCTTC
cdr3_aa: CASSLGGSLSEQFF

v_call: TRBV7-9
j_call: TRBJ2-3
clone_size: .
d_call: .
cdr3_nt: TGTGCCAGCAGCCCATTGCACTCCACAGATACGCAGTATTTT
cdr3_aa: CASSPLHSTDTQYF

v_call: TRBV4-1
j_call: TRBJ2-3
clone_size: .
d_call: .
cdr3_nt: TGCGCCAGCAGCCAAGGGAACCTTCCCACAGATACGCAGTATTTT
cdr3_aa: CASSQGNLPTDTQYF

v_call: TRBV19
j_call: TRBJ2-3
clone_size: once
d_call: .
cdr3_nt: TGTGCCAGTAGTACCCGAACAGGGATCCTCCCGACAGATACGCAGTATTTT
cdr3_aa: CASSTRTGILPTDTQYF

v_call: TRBV19
j_call: TRBJ1-5
clone_size: once
d_call: .
cdr3_nt: TGTGCCAGTAGTAGGACATCTCCGGGCAATCAGCCCCAGCATTTT
cdr3_aa: CASSRTSPGNQPQHF

v_call: TRBV19
j_call: TRBJ1-3
clone_size: .
d_call: TRBD1
cdr3_nt: TGTGCCAGTAGTAACAACAGGGGGTCTGGAAACACCATATATTTT
cdr3_aa: CASSNNRGSGNTIYF

v_call: TRBV27
j_call: TRBJ1-1
clone_size: .
d_call: .
cdr3_nt: TGTGCCAGCAGTTTAAGTCCGAAAGGGCGGGAAACTGAAGCTTTCTTT
cdr3_aa: CASSLSPKGRETEAFF

v_call: TRBV2
j_call: TRBJ1-3
clone_size: .
d_call: .
cdr3_nt: TGTGCCAGCAGTGAGCAGGGTACTGGAAACACCATATATTTT
cdr3_aa: CASSEQGTGNTIYF

v_call: TRBV10-3
j_call: TRBJ1-3
clone_size: .
d_call: TRBD1
cdr3_nt: TGTGCCATCAGTGATAGGGACAGCTCTGGAAACACCATATATTTT
cdr3_aa: CAISDRDSSGNTIYF

v_call: TRBV5-8
j_call: TRBJ2-1
clone_size: .
d_call: .
cdr3_nt: TGTGCCAGCAGCTTGTCGATCAATGAGCAGTTCTTC
cdr3_aa: CASSLSINEQFF

v_call: TRBV5-1
j_call: TRBJ2-1
clone_size: .
d_call: TRBD2
cdr3_nt: TGCGCCAGCAGCTTACCGAGCGGGGGGGCGAATGAGCAGTTCTTC
cdr3_aa: CASSLPSGGANEQFF

v_call: TRBV6-5
j_call: TRBJ2-5
clone_size: .
d_call: .
cdr3_nt: TGTGCCAGCAGTTACTCGGAACAGCGAGAGACCCAGTACTTC
cdr3_aa: CASSYSEQRETQYF

v_call: TRBV11-3
j_call: TRBJ2-7
clone_size: .
d_call: .
cdr3_nt: TGTGCCAGCAGCCCTATCCTAGACATCCACGAGCAGTACTTC
cdr3_aa: CASSPILDIHEQYF

v_call: TRBV7-8
j_call: TRBJ1-1
clone_size: .
d_call: .
cdr3_nt: TGTGCCAGCAGCTTAAGGGGTTCGGACAGATTGAACACTGAAGCTTTCTTT
cdr3_aa: CASSLRGSDRLNTEAFF

v_call: TRBV28
j_call: TRBJ2-7
clone_size: .
d_call: TRBD2
cdr3_nt: TGTGCCAGCAGTTTACCCCTGAAGCTAGCGGGAGCGACTGAGCAGTACTTC
cdr3_aa: CASSLPLKLAGATEQYF

v_call: TRBV27
j_call: TRBJ2-7
clone_size: .
d_call: .
cdr3_nt: TGTGCCAGCAGTTTGAGCGGCGTACCCTACGAGCAGTACTTC
cdr3_aa: CASSLSGVPYEQYF

v_call: TRBV25-1
j_call: TRBJ2-5
clone_size: .
d_call: .
cdr3_nt: TGTGCCAGCAGTACTTCCCGGGGGGCCGGGGAGACCCAGTACTTC
cdr3_aa: CASSTSRGAGETQYF